The sequence of this T cell receptor beta chain was determined in a study of radiotherapy plus CTLA-4 blockade in lung cancer. Study at large: Among enrolled patients, about 18% responded and roughly 28% achieved disease control. Study observations and caveats: Expansion of tumor-derived TCR clones was observed in blood after radiotherapy plus ipilimumab. According to reports, early shifts in blood T cell clones, alongside interferon-beta, forecast response most accurately.

This CDR3 region has 15 residues. Germline CDR1 and CDR2: MNHNS and SASEGT. J lost 2 bases, V lost 6 bases, and 7 bases had no gene match. TCRdb's table, derived via immunoSEQ multiplex PCR, lists solely in-frame clones and lacks some. The sample consists of approximately 45,000 clones, about 63% of them appearing once. Receiving focal radiation plus CTLA-4 blockade with ipilimumab were patients who had chemo-refractory metastatic non-small-cell lung cancer. Remarks on this clone: Its specificity is not known.

This TCR came from a human donor with non-small cell lung cancer who had a partial response to radiotherapy plus ipilimumab. This chain joins TRBV6-1 and TRBJ1-3, with 7 bases aligning to TRBD1. This sample comprised peripheral blood, obtained from a patient treated with radiotherapy plus ipilimumab. The chain's CDR3 is CASRPDRVTGNTIYF. CDR3 coding DNA: TGTGCCAGCAGACCCGACAGGGTGACTGGAAACACCATATATTTT.